This T cell receptor beta chain was identified during a study of cytomegalovirus exposure and HLA in healthy donors. With 60 Vbeta and 13 Jbeta primers, the PCR was carried out. The table came from immunoSEQ multiplex PCR; TCRdb's copy has only in-frame clones and leaves some out. The sample lists about 140,000 clones, about 79% occurring once. This CDR3 comprises 14 residues. The V end lost 1 base, the J end lost 5 bases, and 12 bases lay between the germline ends. Germline CDR1 is LGHNT and CDR2 is FRNRAP. Sequencing was carried out using PBMCs. This rearrangement joins TRBV12-5 to TRBJ2-7; D perhaps matches TRBD1 (6 bases). The TCR comes from a man aged 35 to 55 in good health and CMV-seropositive. The CDR3 DNA sequence: TGTGCTAGTGGTTTGGCCCACAGGGTCGACGAGCAGTACTTC. Translated: CASGLAHRVDEQYF.